This T cell receptor (beta chain) originates from a study of shared clonotypes between healthy human individuals. Study-wide findings and caveats: At large depth, rarefaction still showed sorted-subset sequencing to be incomplete.

The deep-level immunoSEQ assay was used. Method: immunoSEQ multiplex PCR; TCRdb's copy keeps in-frame clones and lacks some. The sample carries about 380,000 clones, about 97% recorded once. Turning to this clone: As yet, its antigen is unknown.

CD8 memory cells included CD45RO+ cells plus CCR7-negative CD45RA+ TemRA cells. This sequence was found in a man under 40 in good health. Input material: memory CD8+ T cells sorted from blood. This sample's subset: CD45RO+ cells pooled with CCR7-negative TemRA cells.

The CDR3 DNA sequence: TGCGCCAGCAGCTTCGGGACAGGGGGTAGCACAGATACGCAGTATTTT. Protein: CASSFGTGGSTDTQYF. The genes are TRBV5-1 and TRBJ2-3, with TRBD1 identical over 11 bases. V lost 2 bases, J lost 0 bases, and 2 bases stayed unmatched. Germline lookup yields CDR1 SGHRS and CDR2 YFSETQ. There are 16 residues in the CDR3.